The next 24 T cell receptor beta chains were all read from a single sample in a study of T cells in Graves' hyperthyroidism and ophthalmopathy. Researchers amplified the TCR beta CDR3 regions from RNA transcripts. Carried out on the TCR CDR3, a first-round RT-PCR used the HTBI primer set. TCRdb passed the multiplex PCR reads through MiXCR, listing each CDR3 protein once. The repertoire holds over 400,000 distinct CDR3 sequences, roughly 14% seen once, with about 12% in the top ten. The sequenced sample was blood. These receptors were obtained from a man aged 18 to 30 with Graves' ophthalmopathy.

This clonotype was detected many times. V is TRBV12-3 or TRBV12-4 and J is TRBJ2-1; 15 bases align to TRBD2. There are 16 residues in the CDR3. The trim removed 5 bases at V and 9 bases at J, leaving 8 bases unmatched. CDR3 sequence: CASSPAGTSGRSEQFF. DNA for the CDR3: TGTGCCAGCAGTCCCGCCGGGACTAGCGGGAGGAGTGAGCAGTTCTTC.

This clonotype was seen at least ten times. V gene TRBV20-1 combines with J gene TRBJ1-1, with TRBD1 identical over 9 bases. The trim removed 6 bases at V and 5 bases at J, leaving 4 bases unmatched. The CDR3 runs 12 residues. The germline V gene has CDR1 DFQATT and CDR2 SNEGSKA (reference sequence). CDR3 bases: TGCAGTGCAAGGACAGGGGCGACTGAAGCTTTCTTT. This translates into CSARTGATEAFF.

This rearrangement joins TRBV4-1 to TRBJ2-3; D gene ambiguous. The CDR3 covers 15 residues. The V and J ends lost 0 bases and 1 base respectively, with 8 bases between them. Germline V gene data show CDR1 as MGHRA and CDR2 as YSYEKL. DNA of the CDR3: TGCGCCAGCAGCCAAGAAGGACCGGGCACAGATACGCAGTATTTT. This sequence encodes CASSQEGPGTDTQYF.

This clonotype has only a few counts. This chain links TRBV27 with TRBJ2-1, with TRBD1 matching over 9 bases. The CDR3 is 16 residues long. V lost 3 bases to trimming and J lost 6 bases; unmatched junction nucleotides: 9. Germline V CDR1 and CDR2: MNHEY, SMNVEV (reference sequence). The CDR3 DNA follows: TGTGCCAGCAGTTTCCCCACAGGGGGCAGTAGCAATGAGCAGTTCTTC. Protein sequence: CASSFPTGGSSNEQFF.

There are many counts of this clonotype. The V gene is TRBV20-1, the J gene TRBJ2-5, with 10 bases aligning to TRBD2. The germline V gene encodes CDR1 DFQATT and CDR2 SNEGSKA (reference sequence). There are 15 residues in the CDR3. Germline trimming cut 2 bases from V and 5 bases from J; bases unmatched to any gene: 8. CDR3 amino acids: CSARPAGGPWETQYF. The CDR3 nucleotides are TGCAGTGCTAGACCAGCGGGAGGGCCGTGGGAGACCCAGTACTTC.

In this sample, this clonotype turned up a few times. J is TRBJ1-1 and V is TRBV14, with D unclear. The CDR3 sequence is 11 residues long. CDR1 is SGHDN, CDR2 FVKESK, per germline. Trimming took 3 bases from V and 6 from J, leaving 5 bases between them. The CDR3 DNA sequence: TGTGCCAGCAGCCATTCCCCTGAAGCTTTCTTT. As protein: CASSHSPEAFF.

This clonotype was counted many times. The V gene is TRBV12-3 or TRBV12-4, the J gene TRBJ2-2; 13 bases are a match to TRBD2. Germline trimming cut 4 bases from V and 4 bases from J; bases unmatched to any gene: 6. The CDR3 is 17 amino acids. The CDR3 protein is CASSSGLAGVATGELFF. CDR3 DNA: TGTGCCAGCAGTTCCGGACTAGCGGGGGTCGCCACCGGGGAGCTGTTTTTT.

This clonotype showed up many times. The chain links TRBV28 to TRBJ2-7; 12 bases line up with TRBD2. Germline V gives CDR1 MDHEN, CDR2 SYDVKM. Trimming cost V 3 bases and J 3 bases; bases outside gene matches: 3. This CDR3 spans 15 amino acids. CDR3 protein: CASSFLTSGSYEQYF. Written as DNA, the CDR3 is TGTGCCAGCAGTTTCCTGACTAGCGGGAGCTACGAGCAGTACTTC.

At least ten counts were recorded for this clonotype. This chain uses TRBV7-6 with TRBJ1-2, with D hard to call. The CDR3 totals 13 residues. Trimming removed 2 bases at V and 6 bases at J, with 10 bases between. Germline V gene data show CDR1 as SGHVS and CDR2 as FNYEAQ. DNA of the CDR3: TGTGCCAGCAGCTTACAGGCATTGGATGGCTACACCTTC. Amino acid sequence: CASSLQALDGYTF.

Only a few counts were recorded for this clonotype. This chain links TRBV7-9 with TRBJ1-4; D gene uncertain. From germline, CDR1 is SEHNR and CDR2 FQNEAQ (reference sequence). CDR3 length: 12 amino acids. V dropped 6 bases and J dropped 7 bases, with 9 bases sitting between them. This CDR3 reads CASRNRGEKLFF. The CDR3, as DNA: TGTGCCAGCAGGAACCGGGGTGAAAAACTGTTTTTT.

The table lists this clonotype with many counts. V and J are TRBV5-1 and TRBJ2-7; no definite D call. Germline-derived CDR1 and CDR2 are SGHRS and YFSETQ. The CDR3 length is 13 residues. V lost 5 bases and J lost 0, with 9 bases in between. The CDR3 sequence is CASREFNSYEQYF. Written as DNA, the CDR3 is TGCGCCAGCAGGGAGTTCAACTCCTACGAGCAGTACTTC.

This clonotype was seen a few times. The chain couples TRBV7-2 to TRBJ2-7; D ambiguous. CDR1 SGHTA and CDR2 FQGNSA come from the germline V gene. This CDR3 contains 14 residues. V lost 9 bases, J lost 2 bases, and 17 bases lay in between. For the CDR3, the DNA is TGTGCCAGTCACCCCAATAGGCGCCCCTACGAGCAGTACTTC. Its translation: CASHPNRRPYEQYF.

At least ten counts were recorded for this clonotype. The chain joins TRBV13 to TRBJ2-7; D remains ambiguous. The CDR3 totals 12 residues. The germline V and J ends were trimmed by 0 bases and 7 bases, with 7 bases remaining between them. Germline CDR1 PRHDT, CDR2 FYEKMQ (reference sequence). Written as DNA, the CDR3 is TGTGCCAGCAGCTTAGGAATTGGGGAGCAGTACTTC. Encoded protein: CASSLGIGEQYF.

This clonotype was found many times. This rearrangement joins TRBV13 to TRBJ1-1, with 8 nucleotides matching TRBD1. The CDR3 has 14 residues. With 5 bases clipped from V and 1 base from J, the junction kept 3 bases outside the gene matches. Germline CDR1 and CDR2: PRHDT and FYEKMQ (reference sequence). CDR3 in DNA: TGTGCCAGCAGCGTAGACAGGGGGAACACTGAAGCTTTCTTT. As protein: CASSVDRGNTEAFF.

About this clonotype: A much larger clone differs from this one at a single base, so this may be a read error. The rearrangement joins TRBV7-2 to TRBJ1-5; D not resolved. CDR1 is SGHTA, CDR2 FQGNSA, per germline. This CDR3 has 15 amino acids. DNA of the CDR3: TGTGCCAGCAGCTTAGAGACGGACTACAATCAGCCCCAGCGTTTT. Residues: CASSLETDYNQPQRF.

This clonotype was detected many times. The chain uses TRBV5-4 and TRBJ2-1; D is possibly TRBD2 (6 bases). Per the germline V gene, CDR1 is SGHNT and CDR2 is YYREEE (reference sequence). The CDR3 totals 16 residues. Trimming took off 0 bases at V and 3 bases at J, with 13 bases between the two ends. CDR3 sequence reads: CASSLDRGMGYNEQFF. CDR3 nucleotides: TGTGCCAGCAGCTTGGACCGGGGGATGGGCTACAATGAGCAGTTCTTC.

The rearrangement links TRBV10-3 to TRBJ1-2; 8 bases are a match to TRBD1. V dropped 4 bases and J dropped 0; count of bases not matched to a gene: 4. CDR1 is ENHRY, CDR2 SYGVKD, per germline. This CDR3 comprises 15 residues. CDR3 nucleotides: TGTGCCATCAGTGGTGGACAGGGAGCTAACTATGGCTACACCTTC. Protein product: CAISGGQGANYGYTF.

This clonotype was recorded many times. The chain has TRBV6-2 or TRBV6-3 and TRBJ1-5; D not certain. The germline gives CDR1 MNHEY, CDR2 SVGEGT. Trimming removed 7 bases from V and 7 bases from J, with 14 bases in between. The CDR3 covers 13 residues. The CDR3 loop is CASTIGIWQPQHF. CDR3 nucleotide sequence: TGTGCCAGCACCATTGGGATTTGGCAGCCCCAGCATTTT.

This clonotype came up many times. The chain is built from TRBV7-2 and TRBJ2-7, with 9 nucleotides matching TRBD1. From germline, CDR1 is SGHTA and CDR2 FQGNSA. V gave up 5 bases and J gave up 3 bases; unmatched junction bases: 5. The CDR3 is made up of 14 amino acids. The CDR3 spells CASSRGQGGYEQYF. In nucleotides, the CDR3 is TGTGCCAGCAGCCGGGGACAGGGAGGCTACGAGCAGTACTTC.

This clonotype was detected a few times. This may be a read error, as it is one base from a much larger clone. The rearrangement joins TRBV12-5 to TRBJ2-7, with 9 nucleotides matching TRBD2. The CDR3 is 13 residues long. CDR1 and CDR2 from the germline V gene are LGHNT and FRNRAP. Here the CDR3 reads CASAMGTSYEQCF. Written as DNA, the CDR3 is TGTGCTAGTGCCATGGGGACTAGCTACGAGCAGTGCTTC.

This clonotype was counted a few times. The chain recombines TRBV4-1 with TRBJ1-1; 7 bases agree with TRBD1. The V and J ends lost 4 bases and 5 bases, in that order; junction bases with no gene match: 4. The CDR3 extends over 13 amino acids. CDR1 MGHRA and CDR2 YSYEKL come from the germline V gene. The CDR3 loop is CASSPQGFTEAFF. The CDR3 nucleotides are TGCGCCAGCAGCCCACAGGGGTTTACTGAAGCTTTCTTT.

This clonotype was observed many times. The genes are TRBV7-2 and TRBJ2-2; D perhaps matches TRBD2 (6 bases). V gave up 10 bases and J gave up 6 bases, with 18 bases separating them. This CDR3 comprises 14 residues. The germline CDR1 and CDR2 sequences are SGHTA and FQGNSA. CDR3 bases: TGTGCCAAAAGCGGGCTAGCTAGGTCCGGGGAGCTGTTTTTT. This sequence encodes CAKSGLARSGELFF.

The chain is built from TRBV5-1 and TRBJ2-1; 8 bases match TRBD1. The CDR3 is 16 amino acids. With 1 base clipped from V and 2 bases from J, the junction kept 5 bases outside the gene matches. The germline gives CDR1 SGHRS, CDR2 YFSETQ. The chain's CDR3 is CASSLRTGLAYNEQFF. The DNA for the CDR3 is TGCGCCAGCAGCTTGAGGACAGGGTTGGCCTACAATGAGCAGTTCTTC.

This rearrangement joins TRBV4-1 to TRBJ2-2; D is undetermined. Trimming removed 3 bases from V and 0 bases from J, with 8 bases in between. The CDR3 is 15 amino acids. Germline V gene sequence: CDR1 MGHRA, CDR2 YSYEKL. The CDR3 loop is CASSHLGTNTGELFF. The DNA for the CDR3 is TGCGCCAGCAGCCATTTAGGGACGAACACCGGGGAGCTGTTTTTT.